This T cell receptor beta chain was observed in a study of shared clonotypes between healthy human individuals. Points from the study as a whole: Measured sharing among donors was expected to vary with sequencing depth. Only blood samples were collected, and tissue repertoires likely differ. Between a handful of donors, naive CD4 clonotypes were shared at a level of around 5.2%.

The CDR3 consists of 14 residues. Trimming cost V 5 bases and J 6 bases; bases outside gene matches: 8. Germline lookup yields CDR1 LNHNV and CDR2 YYDKDF (reference sequence). The repertoire was sequenced with immunoSEQ multiplex PCR; TCRdb's copy has only in-frame clones and lacks some. The table shows about 2.1 million clones, with under 95% occurring only once. The naive CD8 fraction comprised CD45RO-negative cells positively selected for CCR7 and excluded terminally differentiated effector memory CD45RA+ cells. In this sample, this clone turned up once. Its antigen is as yet unknown. The V and J genes are TRBV15 and TRBJ2-3, with 7 bases lining up with TRBD2. Sequencing was carried out using naive CD8+ T cells from PBMCs. The TCR sequence derives from a man between 18 and 29 years old in good health. Some clones in this sample may be carry-over from other donors' samples. CDR3 bases: TGTGCCACCAGCGCTTCGGGAGGAGGGGATACGCAGTATTTT. It encodes CATSASGGGDTQYF.